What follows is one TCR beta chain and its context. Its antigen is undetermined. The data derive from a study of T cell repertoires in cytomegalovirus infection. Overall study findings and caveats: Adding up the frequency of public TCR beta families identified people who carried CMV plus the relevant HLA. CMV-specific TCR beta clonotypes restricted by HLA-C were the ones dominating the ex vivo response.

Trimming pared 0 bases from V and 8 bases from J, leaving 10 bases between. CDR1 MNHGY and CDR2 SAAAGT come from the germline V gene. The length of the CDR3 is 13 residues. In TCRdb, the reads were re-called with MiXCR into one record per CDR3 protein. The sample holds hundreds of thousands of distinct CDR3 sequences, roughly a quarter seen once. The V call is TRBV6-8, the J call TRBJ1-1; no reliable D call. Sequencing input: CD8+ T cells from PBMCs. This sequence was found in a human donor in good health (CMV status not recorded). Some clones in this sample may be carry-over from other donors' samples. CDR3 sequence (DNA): TGTGCCAGCAGTTACTCACCGACAATCGAAGCTTTCTTT. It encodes CASSYSPTIEAFF.